The 5 T cell receptor beta chains below come from one sample, sequenced in a study of neoadjuvant anti-PD-1 for oral cavity cancer. Clones were read by immunoSEQ multiplex PCR, and TCRdb kept only the in-frame ones, dropping some. Among more than 7,500 clones listed, around 53% were seen once. The sequenced sample was tumor tissue, obtained before nivolumab (anti-PD-1) treatment. These TCRs come from a person between 40 and 80 years old with oral cavity squamous cell carcinoma.

This chain joins TRBV6-5 and TRBJ1-5, with D tentatively TRBD1 (5 bases). Germline CDR1 is MNHEY and CDR2 is SVGAGI. The CDR3 has 14 amino acids. Deletions cut 8 bases from V and 6 bases from J, with 17 bases between. The CDR3 DNA is TGTGCCAGCGCCTCTGGGGGGGTAGGTCAGCCCCAGCATTTT. It encodes CASASGGVGQPQHF.

This chain links TRBV10-3 with TRBJ2-3; TRBD2 agrees at 11 bases. CDR3 size: 14 residues. V lost 10 bases, J lost 0 bases, and 3 bases stayed unmatched. Germline-derived CDR1 and CDR2 are ENHRY and SYGVKD. CDR3 DNA sequence: TGTGCCAGCAGGACTAGCGGGAGCACAGATACGCAGTATTTT. Its translation is CASRTSGSTDTQYF.

The genes are TRBV25-1 and TRBJ1-3; tentative D call: TRBD1 (6 bases). The germline V and J ends were trimmed by 5 bases and 10 bases, with 27 bases remaining between them. Germline V CDR1 and CDR2: MGHDK, SYGVNS. The CDR3 spans 17 residues. CDR3 DNA: TGTGCCAGCAGTCCACGCGATTGGGACAAGGAGCCTCTGACCATATATTTT. It encodes CASSPRDWDKEPLTIYF.

Regarding this clone: A much larger clone lies one base from this, so it may be a read error. CDR3 in DNA: TGTGCCAGCAGCTTGGAAGTGGCCGAGGACAGTCCCTACAATGAGCAGTTCTTC. Residues: CASSLEVAEDSPYNEQFF. The chain links TRBV5-5 to TRBJ2-1, with D possibly TRBD1 on 6 matching bases. The CDR3 spans 18 residues. V shed 0 bases and J shed 2 bases, with 18 bases lying between them. Germline loops: CDR1 SGHKS, CDR2 YYEKEE (reference sequence).

This chain connects TRBV5-1 to TRBJ1-5, with D hard to call. This CDR3 comprises 15 residues. V dropped 5 bases and J dropped 1 base, with 13 bases sitting between them. The germline V gene encodes CDR1 SGHRS and CDR2 YFSETQ. CDR3 sequence: CASRLTSGSNQPQHF. The CDR3 coding sequence is TGCGCCAGCAGGCTCACAAGTGGGAGCAATCAGCCCCAGCATTTT. The full variable domain, rest sourced from reference TRBV5-1 and TRBJ1-5, is KAGVTQTPRYLIKTRGQQVTLSCSPISGHRSVSWYQQTPGQGLQFLFEYFSETQRNKGNFPGRFSGRQFSNSRSEMNVSTLELGDSALYLCASRLTSGSNQPQHFGDGTRLSIL.